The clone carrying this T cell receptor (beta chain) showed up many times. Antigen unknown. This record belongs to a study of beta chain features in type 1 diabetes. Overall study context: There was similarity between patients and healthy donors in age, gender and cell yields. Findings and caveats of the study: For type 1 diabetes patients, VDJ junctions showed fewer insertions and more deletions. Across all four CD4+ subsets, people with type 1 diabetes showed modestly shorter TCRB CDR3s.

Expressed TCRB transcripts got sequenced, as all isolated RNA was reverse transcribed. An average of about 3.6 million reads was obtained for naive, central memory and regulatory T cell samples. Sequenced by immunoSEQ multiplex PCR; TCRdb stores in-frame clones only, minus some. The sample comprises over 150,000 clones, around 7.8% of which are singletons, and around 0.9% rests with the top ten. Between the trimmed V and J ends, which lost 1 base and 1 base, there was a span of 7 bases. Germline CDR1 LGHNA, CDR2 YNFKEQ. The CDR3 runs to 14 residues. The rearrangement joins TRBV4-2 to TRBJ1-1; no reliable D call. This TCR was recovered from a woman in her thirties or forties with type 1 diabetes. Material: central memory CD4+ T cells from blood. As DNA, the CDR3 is TGTGCCAGCAGCCAAGTTGGCACGAACACTGAAGCTTTCTTT. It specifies CASSQVGTNTEAFF.